This T cell receptor beta chain was recovered during a study of T cell responses to AZD1222 COVID-19 vaccine. Points from the study as a whole: White British donors predominated, females outnumbered males, and clonal diversity was possibly underestimated.

Assay used: immunoSEQ multiplex PCR; TCRdb lists only in-frame clones, some missing. This repertoire shows 90,000 to 120,000 clones, about 89% found once; its top ten account for approximately 7%. As for this clone: Its antigen is unidentified.

This sample comprised peripheral blood, obtained on day 0 of AZD1222 vaccination. This sequence was found in an adult in good health.

CDR3 sequence reads: CASSQGAALGGYTF. CDR3 coding DNA: TGTGCCAGCAGCCAAGGGGCAGCCCTAGGGGGCTACACCTTC. The chain combines TRBV3-1 (or the pseudogene TRBV3-2) with TRBJ1-2; D is ambiguous. Per the germline V gene, CDR1 is LGHDT and CDR2 is YNNKEL (reference sequence). V shed 1 base and J shed 8 bases, with 14 bases lying between them. The CDR3 spans 14 residues.